The 3 T cell receptor beta chains in this list originate from one sample, sequenced in a study of shared clonotypes between healthy human individuals. Here immunoSEQ multiplex PCR was the method, and the copy in TCRdb shows in-frame clones only, minus some. The sample gives around 2.5 million clones, roughly 93% of which show up once; around 0.37% is in the top ten. Sequenced sample: naive CD4+ T cells from PBMCs. Noted subset: CD45RA+ positively selected. Every receptor here comes from a man aged 18-30 years in good health. Some clones in this sample may be carry-over from other donors' samples.

V usage is TRBV5-1 and J usage is TRBJ1-4, with 8 bases matching TRBD1. CDR1 SGHRS and CDR2 YFSETQ come from the germline V gene. The CDR3 runs to 16 residues. The junction had 11 bases not matched to a gene; V was cut back by 5 bases and J by 5 bases. The CDR3 nucleotides read TGCGCCAGCAGTAGGACTCCGGGACAGGAGAATGAAAAACTGTTTTTT. Amino acids: CASSRTPGQENEKLFF. The entire variable domain, with the rest obtained from reference TRBV5-1 and TRBJ1-4, is as follows: KAGVTQTPRYLIKTRGQQVTLSCSPISGHRSVSWYQQTPGQGLQFLFEYFSETQRNKGNFPGRFSGRQFSNSRSEMNVSTLELGDSALYLCASSRTPGQENEKLFFGSGTQLSVL.

The chain couples TRBV7-6 to TRBJ2-5; 14 nucleotides align to TRBD2. CDR3 length equals 17 residues. Germline loops: CDR1 SGHVS, CDR2 FNYEAQ. V lost 2 bases to trimming and J lost 5 bases; unmatched junction nucleotides: 7. CDR3 sequence: CASSLLTSGRAGETQYF. The CDR3 nucleotides read TGTGCCAGCAGCTTATTGACTAGCGGGAGGGCCGGGGAGACCCAGTACTTC.

The V call is TRBV6-5, the J call TRBJ1-3; D not certain. The CDR3 consists of 14 residues. CDR1 is MNHEY, CDR2 SVGAGI, per germline. Deletions cut 7 bases from V and 2 bases from J, with 12 bases between. The CDR3 region is CASNRAGAGNTIYF. CDR3 bases: TGTGCCAGCAATCGGGCGGGTGCTGGAAACACCATATATTTT.